Following are 25 T cell receptor beta chains from one sample sequenced in a study of graft-versus-host responses after intestinal transplantation. For these receptors, no antigen is known. The table came from immunoSEQ multiplex PCR; TCRdb's copy has only in-frame clones and leaves some out. Of around 90,000 clones listed, just under 95% are singletons. The material was unstimulated CD8+ T cells sorted from spleen or lymph node cells, obtained before transplant. The receptor source for this set is a human donor who was the organ donor for an intestinal transplant.

This clone is a singleton in its sample. This chain joins TRBV19 and TRBJ2-1; 13 bases are shared with TRBD2. The CDR3 is 15 residues long. The V gene's germline CDR1 is LNHDA and CDR2 SQIVND (reference sequence). The J segment lost 10 bases and the V segment lost 8 bases, leaving 11 bases of the junction unmatched. This chain's CDR3 is CASRDGLAGVWEQFF. The CDR3 region has the DNA TGTGCCAGTCGCGATGGACTAGCGGGAGTCTGGGAGCAGTTCTTC.

The gene calls are TRBV6-6 and TRBJ2-5, with 11 bases matching TRBD2. Trimming took 2 bases from V and 3 from J; bases not matched to a gene: 2. This CDR3 spans 15 amino acids. CDR1 is MNHNY, CDR2 SVGAGI, per germline (reference sequence). This chain's CDR3 is CASSYPGLAEETQYF. In DNA, the CDR3 is TGTGCCAGCAGTTACCCGGGACTAGCGGAAGAGACCCAGTACTTC.

The V call is TRBV29-1, the J call TRBJ2-2; no definite D call. Germline loops: CDR1 SQVTM, CDR2 ANQGSEA. This CDR3 is built from 12 residues. Deletions cut 6 bases from V and 1 base from J, with 6 bases between. For the CDR3, the DNA is TGCAGCGTACCACAGAACACCGGGGAGCTGTTTTTT. It is translated as CSVPQNTGELFF.

This clone came up once. V is TRBV5-1 and J is TRBJ2-3, with D possibly being TRBD1 (6 bases). The CDR3 has 15 residues. Between the trimmed V and J ends, which lost 3 bases and 5 bases, there was a span of 16 bases. CDR1 is SGHRS, CDR2 YFSETQ, per germline. The CDR3 sequence is CASSWASQGLDTQYF. The DNA of the CDR3 is TGCGCCAGCAGCTGGGCATCACAGGGCCTAGATACGCAGTATTTT.

This clone appeared a single time. The CDR3 sequence is CASSKSGLARPEQFF. The DNA for the CDR3 is TGTGCCAGCAGCAAAAGTGGTCTAGCCCGACCTGAGCAGTTCTTC. J is TRBJ2-1 and V is TRBV21-1; the D call TRBD2 from the table was never checked on the DNA. TRBV21-1 is a pseudogene segment. The length of the CDR3 is 15 residues.

The chain combines TRBV2 with TRBJ2-7; possibly TRBD2 for D (6 bases). V was pared by 4 bases and J by 2 bases, with 21 bases between. Germline V lookup: CDR1 SNHLY, CDR2 FYNNEI. The CDR3 covers 17 residues. This CDR3 reads CASSVPLGGLTTYEQYF. The CDR3 DNA is TGTGCCAGCAGTGTCCCTCTTGGGGGGTTGACTACCTACGAGCAGTACTTC.

V and J are TRBV2 and TRBJ2-5; 7 bases agree with TRBD2. V was clipped by 5 bases and J by 2 bases; unmatched bases: 5. Germline V gene data show CDR1 as SNHLY and CDR2 as FYNNEI. The CDR3 has 14 amino acids. The CDR3 coding sequence is TGTGCCAGCAGTCTCGGACTAGATCAAGAGACCCAGTACTTC. Its protein is CASSLGLDQETQYF.

This chain joins TRBV2 and TRBJ2-7; TRBD2 matches at 10 bases. The CDR3 consists of 16 residues. J gave up 5 bases and V 4 bases, and 11 bases lay outside the gene matches. From germline, CDR1 is SNHLY and CDR2 FYNNEI. This chain's CDR3 is CASSVVPSGSVNEQYF. CDR3 bases: TGTGCCAGCAGTGTCGTTCCTAGCGGGAGTGTCAACGAGCAGTACTTC.

In DNA form, the CDR3 reads TGTGCCAGCATGGGGGGGGACAATGAGCAGTTCTTC. Its translation is CASMGGDNEQFF. V is TRBV11-2 and J is TRBJ2-1; 7 nucleotides agree with TRBD2. V gave up 7 bases and J gave up 5 bases; unmatched junction bases: 2. Germline loops: CDR1 SGHAT, CDR2 FQNNGV. The length of the CDR3 is 12 residues.

The sample holds one count of this clone. This sequence joins TRBV10-2 and TRBJ2-5; D gene unclear. The better agreement between TRBJ2-7 and the DNA end casts doubt on the J call. The CDR3 sequence is 12 residues long. The germline V gene encodes CDR1 WSHSY and CDR2 SAAADI. The CDR3 spells CASSEGGLEQYF. The DNA of the CDR3 is TGCGCCAGCAGTGAGGGTGGGCTCGAGCAGTACTTC.

V gene TRBV6-5 combines with J gene TRBJ1-3; D is unclear. This CDR3 is 15 amino acids long. Germline loops: CDR1 MNHEY, CDR2 SVGAGI. V was trimmed by 2 bases and J by 0 bases, leaving 8 bases between them. For the CDR3, the DNA is TGTGCCAGCAGTTACGGACTCGGCTCTGGAAACACCATATATTTT. This codes for CASSYGLGSGNTIYF.

The rearrangement joins TRBV28 to TRBJ2-7, with 7 bases lining up with TRBD2. The CDR3 extends over 13 amino acids. The V and J ends lost 6 bases and 7 bases, in that order; junction bases with no gene match: 9. Looked up from germline, CDR1 is MDHEN and CDR2 is SYDVKM. The CDR3 DNA is TGTGCCAGCAGCAGCGGGATAGGATGGGAGCAGTACTTC. Translation gives CASSSGIGWEQYF.

The V call is TRBV6-1, the J call TRBJ1-2; D unresolved. CDR1 is MNHNS and CDR2 is SASEGT in the germline V gene. CDR3 length: 15 residues. The ends were cut back, 1 base at V and 8 bases at J, with 17 bases in the middle. CDR3 residues: CASSEVPNSGKGYTF. The CDR3, as DNA: TGTGCCAGCAGTGAAGTCCCAAATTCGGGGAAGGGCTACACCTTC.

The chain joins TRBV14 to TRBJ1-4; D not certain. This CDR3 comprises 16 residues. Germline V gives CDR1 SGHDN, CDR2 FVKESK. The ends were cut back, 1 base at V and 6 bases at J, with 15 bases in the middle. The CDR3 nucleotides read TGTGCCAGCAGCCAAGCAGGCGGAGGGTTCTATGAAAAACTGTTTTTT. Translation: CASSQAGGGFYEKLFF.

The V and J genes are TRBV5-1 and TRBJ2-1, with 7 bases fitting TRBD2. The germline V gene has CDR1 SGHRS and CDR2 YFSETQ. CDR3 length: 15 residues. The J segment lost 7 bases and the V segment lost 0 bases, leaving 7 bases of the junction unmatched. This CDR3 is CASSLVWGGRNEQFF. As DNA, the CDR3 is TGCGCCAGCAGCTTGGTGTGGGGGGGGAGGAATGAGCAGTTCTTC.

The gene calls are TRBV2 and TRBJ1-5, with a possible D match to TRBD1 (5 bases). The CDR3 has 15 amino acids. V lost 2 bases and J 3 bases, leaving 11 bases between the germline ends. Germline CDR1 and CDR2: SNHLY and FYNNEI. CDR3 nucleotide sequence: TGTGCCAGCAGTGAATTTCCGGGGGACAATCAGCCCCAGCATTTT. This sequence encodes CASSEFPGDNQPQHF.

V gene TRBV6-1 combines with J gene TRBJ2-3; D is unclear. Trimming took off 4 bases at V and 7 bases at J, with 9 bases between the two ends. The CDR3 length is 12 residues. Germline lookup yields CDR1 MNHNS and CDR2 SASEGT. The CDR3 DNA is TGTGCCAGCAGTGGAGCTCATTATACGCAGTATTTT. Translation: CASSGAHYTQYF.

The chain couples TRBV21-1 to TRBJ2-5; TRBD2, the D gene given by the table, was not confirmed from the DNA. TRBV21-1 is designated a pseudogene. The CDR3 has 16 amino acids. The CDR3 is CASSCHTRGNQETQYF. As DNA, the CDR3 is TGTGCCAGCAGTTGCCATACTCGGGGGAACCAAGAGACCCAGTACTTC.

This clone was seen only a few times. The chain recombines TRBV29-1 with TRBJ1-1; D not certain. The CDR3 has 14 amino acids. Germline V gives CDR1 SQVTM, CDR2 ANQGSEA. V gave up 7 bases and J gave up 0 bases, with 15 bases separating them. CDR3 DNA: TGCAGCGCAAAGACGGAGGCCGTGAACACTGAAGCTTTCTTT. This encodes CSAKTEAVNTEAFF.

The rearrangement links TRBV6-5 to TRBJ1-2, with 7 bases matching TRBD1. The CDR3 is 14 amino acids. The germline gives CDR1 MNHEY, CDR2 SVGAGI. Trimming at V came to 6 bases and at J to 2 bases, leaving 6 bases not matched to a gene. CDR3 region: CASRPRQGNYGYTF. The CDR3 bases are TGTGCCAGCAGACCAAGACAGGGAAACTATGGCTACACCTTC.

This clone has only one observation. This chain links TRBV7-3 with TRBJ2-3; TRBD2 agrees at 8 bases. CDR1 is SGHTA, CDR2 FQGTGA, per germline. Trimming at V came to 5 bases and at J to 4 bases, leaving 5 bases not matched to a gene. This CDR3 contains 14 residues. The CDR3 is CASSVAGLADTQYF. In DNA form, the CDR3 reads TGTGCCAGCAGCGTAGCGGGACTAGCAGATACGCAGTATTTT.

This clone appeared once. The chain couples TRBV14 to TRBJ1-1; D possibly corresponds to TRBD1 (6 bases). Germline-derived CDR1 and CDR2 are SGHDN and FVKESK. CDR3 length equals 20 residues. Trimming removed 0 bases at V and 0 bases at J, with 23 bases between. The CDR3 loop is CASSQDLWGGTKILNTEAFF. CDR3 DNA: TGTGCCAGCAGCCAAGATCTTTGGGGGGGGACAAAAATCTTGAACACTGAAGCTTTCTTT.

CDR3 DNA: TGTGCCAGCAGCTTACAGGGGTTCATGTGGGGCTACACCTTC. The encoded protein is CASSLQGFMWGYTF. The chain carries TRBV5-6 and TRBJ1-2; 7 bases line up with TRBD1. The CDR3 sequence is 14 residues long. CDR1 and CDR2 from the germline V gene are SGHDT and YYEEEE. Trimming at V came to 2 bases and at J to 8 bases, leaving 9 bases not matched to a gene.

V usage is TRBV15 and J usage is TRBJ1-6; TRBD1 is a possible D gene (5 bases). This CDR3 comprises 17 residues. Germline lookup yields CDR1 LNHNV and CDR2 YYDKDF (reference sequence). V lost 2 bases and J 6 bases, leaving 17 bases between the germline ends. The CDR3 nucleotides read TGTGCCACCAGCAGATTAGTGGCGGGGGGTCGTAATTCACCCCTCCACTTT. This gives the protein CATSRLVAGGRNSPLHF.

The V and J genes are TRBV25-1 and TRBJ2-2; 7 bases map to TRBD2. The CDR3 sequence is 17 residues long. Germline V gene data show CDR1 as MGHDK and CDR2 as SYGVNS. With V trimmed by 1 base and J by 0 bases, 5 bases remained unmatched. The CDR3 protein is CASSEFPAGANTGELFF. CDR3 in DNA: TGTGCCAGCAGTGAATTTCCGGCGGGGGCGAACACCGGGGAGCTGTTTTTT.